This T cell receptor (beta chain) was found in a study of T cells in localized non-small cell lung cancer. This clone was picked up a small number of times. The germline V gene has CDR1 LNHDA and CDR2 SQIVND (reference sequence). Trimming cost V 7 bases and J 7 bases; bases outside gene matches: 12. The CDR3 has 16 amino acids. Libraries were prepared by immunoSEQ multiplex PCR; TCRdb keeps only in-frame clonotypes and omits some of them. This sample has roughly 32,000 clones, with roughly 88% found just once. The sample consisted of peripheral blood mononuclear cells, taken before any cancer treatment. This TCR was sampled from a woman aged 40-69 years with stage III lung adenocarcinoma. The rearrangement links TRBV19 to TRBJ1-6; 8 bases match TRBD1. The CDR3 DNA sequence: TGTGCCAGTACCTTCCGGGGGACAGGCGGAAATTCACCCCTCCACTTT. Translated, it gives CASTFRGTGGNSPLHF.